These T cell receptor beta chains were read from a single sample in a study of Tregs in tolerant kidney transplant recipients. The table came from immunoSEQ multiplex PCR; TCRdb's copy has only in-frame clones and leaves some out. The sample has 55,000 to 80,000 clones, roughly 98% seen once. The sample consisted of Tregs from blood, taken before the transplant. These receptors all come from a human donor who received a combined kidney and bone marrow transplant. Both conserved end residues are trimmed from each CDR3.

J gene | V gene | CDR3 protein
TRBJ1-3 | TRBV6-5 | ASSSTAFGNTIY
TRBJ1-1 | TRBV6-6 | ASSPLGYSGTEAF
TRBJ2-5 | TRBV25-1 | ASNTLAGETQY
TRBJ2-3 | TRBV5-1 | ASSLYGTGLSYTQY
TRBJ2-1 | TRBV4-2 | ASSQPYNEQF
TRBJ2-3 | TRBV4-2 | ASSQDPAGYAY
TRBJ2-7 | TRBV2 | ASSDAGGLYYEQY
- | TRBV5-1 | ASSHGLAGSDEQY
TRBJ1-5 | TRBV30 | AWNRQGGQPQH
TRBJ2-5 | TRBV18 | ASSPPRGVWSRETQY
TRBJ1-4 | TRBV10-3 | AISDKQGINEKLF
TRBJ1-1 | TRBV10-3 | AISRQNRELNTEAF
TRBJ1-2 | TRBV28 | ASSLQGTGGYT
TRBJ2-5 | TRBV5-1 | ASSWTGKGETQY
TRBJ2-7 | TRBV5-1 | ASSFFGGDQY
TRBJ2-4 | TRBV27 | ATRVVPGQGFQY
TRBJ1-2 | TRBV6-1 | ASSGNRVDGYT
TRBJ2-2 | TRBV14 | ASSQVLAPNTGELF
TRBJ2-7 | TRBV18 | ASSPRQRGQVSQY
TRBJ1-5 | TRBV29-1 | SVVFRRDQPQH
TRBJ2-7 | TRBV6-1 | ASRLYSGSVGEQY
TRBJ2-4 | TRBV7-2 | ASSIAAGGQY
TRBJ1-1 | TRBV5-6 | ASSALRAHTEAF
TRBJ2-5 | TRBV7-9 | ASSLPSGQETQY
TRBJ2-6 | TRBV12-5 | ASGLVRSSGANVLT
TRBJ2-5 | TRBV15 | ATSRDRTSARPRETQY
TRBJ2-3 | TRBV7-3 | ASSLTFSGVLDTQY
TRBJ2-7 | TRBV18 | ASSPGGGSYEQY
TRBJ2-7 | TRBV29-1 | SVLTGVSEEQY
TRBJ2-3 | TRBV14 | ASSRRGGSTDTQY
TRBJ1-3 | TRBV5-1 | ASSLQGSGNTIY
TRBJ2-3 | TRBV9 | ASSVVSGGTDTQY
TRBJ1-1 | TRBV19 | ASSLYLNTEAF
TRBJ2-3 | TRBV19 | AVGDRSTDTQY
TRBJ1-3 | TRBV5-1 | ASSLDVAWPTLNSGNTIY
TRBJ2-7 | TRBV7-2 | ASSFDQTSVSYEQY
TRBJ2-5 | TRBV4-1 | ASSLGVQETQY
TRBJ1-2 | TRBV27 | ASSHNRVESYGYT
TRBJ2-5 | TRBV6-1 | ASSVGRSGGETQY
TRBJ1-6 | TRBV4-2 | ASSQKTGRTPLH
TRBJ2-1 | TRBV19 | ASSGRGVNEQF
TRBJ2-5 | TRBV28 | ASSLQGAGETQY
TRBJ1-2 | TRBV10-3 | AISGTGLYGYT
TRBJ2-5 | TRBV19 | ASSHGQGVEETQY
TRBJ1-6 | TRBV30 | AWSWSSYNSPLH
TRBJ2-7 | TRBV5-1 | ASSLWGSRSYEQY
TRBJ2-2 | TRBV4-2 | ASSQDQGDTGELF